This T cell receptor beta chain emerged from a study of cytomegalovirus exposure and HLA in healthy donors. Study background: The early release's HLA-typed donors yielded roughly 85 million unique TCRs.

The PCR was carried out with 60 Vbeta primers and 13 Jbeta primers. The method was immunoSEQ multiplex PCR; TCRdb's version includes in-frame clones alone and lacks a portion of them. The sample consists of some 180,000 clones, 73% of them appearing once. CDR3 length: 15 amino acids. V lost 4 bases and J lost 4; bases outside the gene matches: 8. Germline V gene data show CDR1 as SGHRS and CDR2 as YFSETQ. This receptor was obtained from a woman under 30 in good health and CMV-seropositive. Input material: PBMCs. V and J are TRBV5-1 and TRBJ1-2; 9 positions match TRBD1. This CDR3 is CASSEIQGAAYGYTF. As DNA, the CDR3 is TGCGCCAGCAGCGAAATACAGGGGGCGGCCTATGGCTACACCTTC. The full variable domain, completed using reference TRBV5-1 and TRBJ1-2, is KAGVTQTPRYLIKTRGQQVTLSCSPISGHRSVSWYQQTPGQGLQFLFEYFSETQRNKGNFPGRFSGRQFSNSRSEMNVSTLELGDSALYLCASSEIQGAAYGYTFGSGTRLTVV.